The 32 T cell receptor beta chains presented below share a single source sample, sequenced in a study of identifying expanded T cells in peripheral blood. Clones were read by immunoSEQ multiplex PCR, and TCRdb kept only the in-frame ones, dropping some. The sample lists 60,000 to 80,000 clones; approximately 87% were seen once. What was sequenced was blood. These receptors came from a person between 18 and 75 years old in good health.

This clone is a singleton in its sample. This chain links TRBV6-1 with TRBJ2-1; 10 positions match TRBD2. The CDR3 extends over 15 amino acids. Germline V gives CDR1 MNHNS, CDR2 SASEGT. V lost 4 bases and J lost 8; bases outside the gene matches: 8. The CDR3 DNA is TGTGCCAGCAGTGCCCCGGGACTAGCGCTCGATGAGCAGTTCTTC. This encodes CASSAPGLALDEQFF.

The chain carries TRBV4-3 and TRBJ1-5, with a weak D call TRBD1 (6 bases). This CDR3 is built from 18 residues. CDR1 and CDR2 from the germline V gene are LGHNA and YSLEER. The V end lost 1 base, the J end lost 5 bases, and 21 bases lay between the germline ends. The CDR3 region has the DNA TGCGCCAGCAGCCAAGTTCTTTCGGGGGGCGTGGGTTATCAGCCCCAGCATTTT. Amino acid sequence: CASSQVLSGGVGYQPQHF.

The chain is built from TRBV6-6 and TRBJ1-2; D might be TRBD1 (5 bases). Trimming removed 7 bases at V and 0 bases at J, with 9 bases between. The CDR3 runs to 13 residues. In germline, CDR1 is MNHNY, CDR2 SVGAGI (reference sequence). CDR3 loop: CASTSGPNYGYTF. CDR3 sequence (DNA): TGTGCCAGCACGTCGGGGCCTAACTATGGCTACACCTTC.

This chain links TRBV5-4 with TRBJ2-3; D may correspond to TRBD1 or TRBD2 (5 bases each). With 1 base removed from V and 2 bases from J, the gap between germline ends came to 11 bases. The CDR3 spans 15 residues. CDR1 SGHNT and CDR2 YYREEE come from the germline V gene (reference sequence). The CDR3 coding sequence is TGTGCCAGCAGCTTGAGGGGAGCGTCCACAGATACGCAGTATTTT. As protein: CASSLRGASTDTQYF.

The chain links TRBV5-1 to TRBJ1-5, with D maybe TRBD1 (5 bases). This CDR3 comprises 15 residues. CDR1 and CDR2 (germline): SGHRS, YFSETQ. The ends were cut back, 6 bases at V and 6 bases at J, with 19 bases in the middle. The CDR3 DNA is TGCGCCAGCAAGGAGACAGTCTCTCTTGGTCAGCCCCAGCATTTT. The encoded protein is CASKETVSLGQPQHF. The entire variable domain, with the rest obtained from reference TRBV5-1 and TRBJ1-5, is as follows: KAGVTQTPRYLIKTRGQQVTLSCSPISGHRSVSWYQQTPGQGLQFLFEYFSETQRNKGNFPGRFSGRQFSNSRSEMNVSTLELGDSALYLCASKETVSLGQPQHFGDGTRLSIL.

V usage is TRBV6-5 and J usage is TRBJ2-1; 14 positions agree with TRBD2. Germline loops: CDR1 MNHEY, CDR2 SVGAGI. The CDR3 has 15 amino acids. Losses at the gene ends were 4 bases for V and 13 bases for J; bases not matched to a gene: 9. CDR3 residues: CASSWGLAGAQIQFF. DNA of the CDR3: TGTGCCAGCAGTTGGGGACTAGCGGGAGCCCAGATACAGTTCTTC.

This chain joins TRBV7-9 and TRBJ1-3; 8 bases agree with TRBD1. Germline V lookup: CDR1 SEHNR, CDR2 FQNEAQ (reference sequence). CDR3 length equals 17 residues. Unmatched junction bases numbered 8, after V lost 2 bases and J lost 2 bases. In DNA, the CDR3 is TGTGCCAGCAGCTTACTCCGAGGGACAGGAGCTGGAAACACCATATATTTT. Translation: CASSLLRGTGAGNTIYF.

J is TRBJ2-7 and V is TRBV30, with 7 bases that match TRBD1. This CDR3 is built from 14 residues. The V gene's germline CDR1 is GTSNPN and CDR2 SVGIG (reference sequence). V lost 5 bases and J lost 4; bases outside the gene matches: 11. The CDR3 coding sequence is TGTGCCTGGGCAAATAGGGGGCGGTCTTACGAGCAGTACTTC. Amino acids: CAWANRGRSYEQYF.

This chain connects TRBV10-1 to TRBJ2-5; unclear D gene. The CDR3 covers 14 residues. Germline CDR1 is WNHNN and CDR2 is SYGVQD (reference sequence). The V end was cut by 6 bases, the J end by 5 bases, with 16 bases between. The CDR3 spells CASRSGRVRETQYF. DNA for the CDR3: TGCGCCAGCAGATCCGGACGGGTCCGGGAGACCCAGTACTTC.

This chain links TRBV7-3 with TRBJ2-1; D not resolved. Germline values: CDR1 SGHTA, CDR2 FQGTGA. V dropped 0 bases and J dropped 4 bases, with 4 bases sitting between them. The CDR3 contains 13 residues. The CDR3 is CASSLTGYNEQFF. In DNA form, the CDR3 reads TGTGCCAGCAGCTTAACAGGATACAATGAGCAGTTCTTC. The variable domain in full, with the rest retrieved from reference TRBV7-3 and TRBJ2-1, is GAGVSQTPSNKVTEKGKYVELRCDPISGHTALYWYRQSLGQGPEFLIYFQGTGAADDSGLPNDRFFAVRPEGSVSTLKIQRTERGDSAVYLCASSLTGYNEQFFGPGTRLTVL.

The genes are TRBV9 and TRBJ2-3; 8 positions agree with TRBD2. Germline V gene lookup returns CDR1 SGDLS and CDR2 YYNGEE. The CDR3 runs 17 residues. The ends lost 3 bases at V and 3 bases at J; junction bases unmatched: 12. CDR3 loop: CASSALGGLERTDTQYF. The CDR3 DNA reads as TGTGCCAGCAGCGCCCTTGGGGGACTAGAGAGGACAGATACGCAGTATTTT.

The CDR3 region has the DNA TGTGCCAGCAGCTCCACTAGCGGGAGTTGGAATGAGCAGTTCTTC. Its translation: CASSSTSGSWNEQFF. V usage is TRBV28 and J usage is TRBJ2-1, with 11 bases aligning to TRBD2. The V and J ends lost 6 bases and 7 bases, in that order; junction bases with no gene match: 8. Looked up from germline, CDR1 is MDHEN and CDR2 is SYDVKM. The CDR3 loop spans 15 amino acids.

This sequence joins TRBV18 and TRBJ1-1; D gene unclear. Germline V CDR1 and CDR2: KGHSH, LQKENI. Trimming took off 2 bases at V and 0 bases at J, with 4 bases between the two ends. The CDR3 runs to 13 residues. The CDR3 loop is CASSPGVNTEAFF. In nucleotides, the CDR3 is TGTGCCAGCTCACCAGGAGTGAACACTGAAGCTTTCTTT. Supplemented by reference TRBV18 and TRBJ1-1, the full variable domain reads NAGVMQNPRHLVRRRGQEARLRCSPMKGHSHVYWYRQLPEEGLKFMVYLQKENIIDESGMPKERFSAEFPKEGPSILRIQQVVRGDSAAYFCASSPGVNTEAFFGQGTRLTVV.

The chain has TRBV9 and TRBJ2-1, with D perhaps being TRBD1 or TRBD2 (6 bases each). The CDR3 contains 14 residues. Germline loops: CDR1 SGDLS, CDR2 YYNGEE. V lost 6 bases and J 0 bases, leaving 10 bases between the germline ends. Written as DNA, the CDR3 is TGTGCCAGCAACCGGGGGCTCTCCTACAATGAGCAGTTCTTC. Residues: CASNRGLSYNEQFF.

The chain has TRBV28 and TRBJ2-6, with 7 bases identical to TRBD2. CDR1 and CDR2 from the germline V gene are MDHEN and SYDVKM. This CDR3 contains 18 residues. V shed 6 bases, J shed 3 bases, and the junction held 14 bases outside the gene matches. CDR3 residues: CASSSFQGGSSGANVLTF. CDR3 nucleotide sequence: TGTGCCAGCAGCTCCTTCCAGGGCGGGAGTAGTGGGGCCAACGTCCTGACTTTC. Using reference TRBV28 and TRBJ2-6 for the parts outside the CDR3, the full variable domain is DVKVTQSSRYLVKRTGEKVFLECVQDMDHENMFWYRQDPGLGLRLIYFSYDVKMKEKGDIPEGYSVSREKKERFSLILESASTNQTSMYLCASSSFQGGSSGANVLTFGAGSRLTVL.

The V and J genes are TRBV19 and TRBJ2-5; 12 bases align to TRBD2. This CDR3 region has 16 residues. Germline V CDR1 and CDR2: LNHDA, SQIVND (reference sequence). The V segment lost 6 bases and the J segment 4 bases; nucleotides outside the gene matches: 9. The CDR3 DNA is TGTGCCAGTAGACTTGCGTCGACTAGCGGGGGAGAGACCCAGTACTTC. Protein product: CASRLASTSGGETQYF.

The V gene is TRBV6-5, the J gene TRBJ2-3, with TRBD2 as a possible D gene (7 bases). CDR1 is MNHEY, CDR2 SVGAGI, per germline. The CDR3 length is 15 residues. V lost 6 bases, J lost 3 bases, and 16 bases lay in between. CDR3 nucleotides: TGTGCCAGCAGGGAGGGAGGGGGATTAACAGATACGCAGTATTTT. Protein: CASREGGGLTDTQYF.

V usage is TRBV5-1 and J usage is TRBJ2-7, with D possibly being TRBD1 (6 bases). This CDR3 comprises 16 residues. Germline-derived CDR1 and CDR2 are SGHRS and YFSETQ. Trimming stripped 0 bases from V and 4 bases from J, with 17 bases between. CDR3 DNA: TGCGCCAGCAGCTTGGTAGACAGGAGTTCGGGTTACGAGCAGTACTTC. It is translated as CASSLVDRSSGYEQYF.

A word on this clone: Relative to the germline gene, one junction end is altered; a read error may explain this. The chain recombines TRBV7-7 with TRBJ2-1; TRBD1 or TRBD2 may be the D gene (6 bases each). CDR3 length equals 13 residues. Germline CDR1 and CDR2: SSHAT and FNYEAQ (reference sequence). The CDR3 region has the DNA TGTGCTAGCAGCAGATCGGAGGGGGGTGAGCAGTTCTTC. Its protein product is CASSRSEGGEQFF. The whole variable domain, remainder taken from reference TRBV7-7 and TRBJ2-1, is GAGVSQSPRYKVTKRGQDVTLRCDPISSHATLYWYQQALGQGPEFLTYFNYEAQPDKSGLPSDRFSAERPEGSISTLTIQRTEQRDSAMYRCASSRSEGGEQFFGPGTRLTVL.

This clone appeared a few times. CDR3 protein: CASSLDLYNEQFF. The CDR3, as DNA: TGTGCCAGCAGCTTAGACCTCTACAATGAGCAGTTCTTC. This chain links TRBV13 with TRBJ2-1; D gene unclear. V was pared by 1 base and J by 3 bases, with 4 bases between. Germline values: CDR1 PRHDT, CDR2 FYEKMQ (reference sequence). This CDR3 region has 13 residues. The variable domain in full, with the rest retrieved from reference TRBV13 and TRBJ2-1, is AAGVIQSPRHLIKEKRETATLKCYPIPRHDTVYWYQQGPGQDPQFLISFYEKMQSDKGSIPDRFSAQQFSDYHSELNMSSLELGDSALYFCASSLDLYNEQFFGPGTRLTVL.

The rearrangement joins TRBV5-6 to TRBJ2-3; D is undetermined. Germline assignment: CDR1 SGHDT and CDR2 YYEEEE. V was cut by 4 bases and J by 4 bases, with 13 bases left in between. The CDR3 runs 14 residues. The CDR3 here is CASSQTVFPDTQYF. The CDR3 coding sequence is TGTGCCAGCAGCCAGACCGTTTTCCCAGATACGCAGTATTTT.

This clone was detected a few times. The chain combines TRBV6-1 with TRBJ2-3, with D unresolved. Trimming took off 7 bases at V and 3 bases at J, with 14 bases between the two ends. CDR3 length equals 14 residues. Germline CDR1 is MNHNS and CDR2 is SASEGT. The CDR3, as DNA: TGTGCCAGCAAGACCGATTTAGGGACAGATACGCAGTATTTT. Amino acid sequence: CASKTDLGTDTQYF.

The chain links TRBV13 to TRBJ2-7, with 10 bases identical to TRBD2. V dropped 4 bases and J dropped 1; count of bases not matched to a gene: 7. The CDR3 covers 16 residues. The germline CDR1 and CDR2 sequences are PRHDT and FYEKMQ (reference sequence). CDR3 in DNA: TGTGCCAGCAGCTCCCTAAGCGGGGGGGAGTCCTACGAGCAGTACTTC. Translating it yields CASSSLSGGESYEQYF.

The CDR3 DNA is TGTGCCAGCAGTTCCGTAGGCGGGAGGGGAGCCGGGGAGCTGTTTTTT. It is translated as CASSSVGGRGAGELFF. The chain couples TRBV28 to TRBJ2-2, with TRBD2 matching over 9 bases. V was pared by 4 bases and J by 6 bases, with 9 bases of the junction left unmatched. There are 16 residues in the CDR3. Per germline, CDR1 MDHEN and CDR2 SYDVKM.

CDR3: CASSLMASGSRYEQYF. CDR3 bases: TGTGCCAGCAGCTTAATGGCTAGCGGGAGTAGATACGAGCAGTACTTC. This chain links TRBV7-3 with TRBJ2-7; TRBD2 matches at 10 bases. The ends lost 1 base at V and 4 bases at J; junction bases unmatched: 7. The germline CDR1 and CDR2 sequences are SGHTA and FQGTGA. The CDR3 length is 16 residues.

The chain has TRBV11-2 and TRBJ1-2, with D possibly TRBD1 on 6 matching bases. V was shortened by 2 bases and J by 5 bases, with 9 bases between the two germline ends. The CDR3 covers 13 residues. In germline, CDR1 is SGHAT, CDR2 FQNNGV. CDR3 sequence reads: CASSLTGHYGYTF. In nucleotides, the CDR3 is TGTGCCAGCAGCTTAACAGGGCATTATGGCTACACCTTC.

A few counts support this clone. The V gene is TRBV30, the J gene TRBJ1-2; the D is unclear. The CDR3 contains 14 residues. Germline CDR1 and CDR2: GTSNPN and SVGIG (reference sequence). The CDR3 loop is CATQAGRRNYGYTF. The CDR3 nucleotides are TGTGCTACGCAGGCGGGCAGGCGAAACTATGGCTACACCTTC.

The chain uses TRBV28 and TRBJ2-7; TRBD1 agrees at 9 bases. Per the germline V gene, CDR1 is MDHEN and CDR2 is SYDVKM. After removal of 7 bases from V and 3 bases from J, the junction contained 13 bases not matched to a gene. The CDR3 consists of 16 residues. The CDR3 coding sequence is TGTGCCAGCACCGACGTGGGACAGGGTGGAAACTACGAGCAGTACTTC. Translation gives CASTDVGQGGNYEQYF.

This clone has a single count. V and J are TRBV29-1 and TRBJ2-3; maybe TRBD1 (6 bases). This CDR3 has 15 residues. Per the germline V gene, CDR1 is SQVTM and CDR2 is ANQGSEA. V was pared by 7 bases and J by 2 bases, with 19 bases between. The CDR3: CSAPGRDTDTDTQYF. DNA of the CDR3: TGCAGCGCCCCCGGCCGGGACACCGACACAGATACGCAGTATTTT.

This chain uses TRBV7-2 with TRBJ1-4; 8 bases fit TRBD1. Germline trimming cut 2 bases from V and 4 bases from J; bases unmatched to any gene: 3. The V gene's germline CDR1 is SGHTA and CDR2 FQGNSA. The CDR3 covers 15 residues. CDR3 sequence: CASSLQGALNEKLFF. The CDR3, as DNA: TGTGCCAGCAGCTTACAGGGGGCCCTTAATGAAAAACTGTTTTTT. Full variable domain (remainder filled in from reference TRBV7-2 and TRBJ1-4): GAGVSQSPSNKVTEKGKDVELRCDPISGHTALYWYRQSLGQGLEFLIYFQGNSAPDKSGLPSDRFSAERTGGSVSTLTIQRTQQEDSAVYLCASSLQGALNEKLFFGSGTQLSVL.

The chain combines TRBV27 with TRBJ2-7; TRBD1 matches 7 bases. V was pared by 4 bases and J by 2 bases, with 8 bases of the junction left unmatched. This CDR3 contains 15 residues. Per the germline V gene, CDR1 is MNHEY and CDR2 is SMNVEV (reference sequence). CDR3 sequence reads: CASSWGSGTAYEQYF. Written as DNA, the CDR3 is TGTGCCAGCAGTTGGGGCTCCGGGACAGCCTACGAGCAGTACTTC.

This rearrangement joins TRBV4-2 to TRBJ1-2; the match to TRBD1 covers 9 bases. V shed 1 base, J shed 7 bases, and the junction held 4 bases outside the gene matches. The germline V gene encodes CDR1 LGHNA and CDR2 YNFKEQ. This CDR3 spans 14 amino acids. In DNA, the CDR3 is TGTGCCAGCAGCCAAGCCTGGACAGGGGCTGGCTACACCTTC. The encoded protein is CASSQAWTGAGYTF.